One sample yielded the 2 T cell receptor beta chains listed below, sequenced in a study of CD8 T cells in ankylosing spondylitis (dated by TCRdb to 2017 to 2019). Library preparation used 5' RACE. Instrument on record: Illumina HiSeq 2500. TCRdb reworked the public reads: Q25 trimming with fastp, MiXCR clone assembly, productive beta chains retained. Rows matching on CDR3 protein sequence are summarized as one entry with the most common DNA and genes. Here the sample has about 200,000 distinct CDR3 sequences; more than 10% occur a single time. Clones ranked in the top ten supply 16% of the sample. The material sequenced was blood, either unsorted or a sorted T cell fraction (not recorded which). All receptors come from a male donor with ankylosing spondylitis or in good health (not recorded which).

This clonotype was observed a few times. The chain couples TRBV19 to TRBJ2-7, with unresolved D. Germline CDR1 reads LNHDA; CDR2 reads SQIVND (reference sequence). This CDR3 contains 15 residues. With 3 bases removed from V and 0 bases from J, the gap between germline ends came to 12 bases. The CDR3 reads CASSIAPMSSYEQYF. CDR3 DNA sequence: TGTGCCAGTAGTATCGCACCGATGAGCTCCTACGAGCAGTACTTC.

This clonotype has more than one count but fewer than ten. The chain recombines TRBV12-3 or TRBV12-4 with TRBJ2-5; no reliable D call. The CDR3 spans 13 residues. V dropped 3 bases and J dropped 0 bases, with 5 bases sitting between them. The CDR3 is CASSLQNQETQYF. As DNA, the CDR3 is TGTGCCAGCAGTTTGCAGAACCAAGAGACCCAGTACTTC.